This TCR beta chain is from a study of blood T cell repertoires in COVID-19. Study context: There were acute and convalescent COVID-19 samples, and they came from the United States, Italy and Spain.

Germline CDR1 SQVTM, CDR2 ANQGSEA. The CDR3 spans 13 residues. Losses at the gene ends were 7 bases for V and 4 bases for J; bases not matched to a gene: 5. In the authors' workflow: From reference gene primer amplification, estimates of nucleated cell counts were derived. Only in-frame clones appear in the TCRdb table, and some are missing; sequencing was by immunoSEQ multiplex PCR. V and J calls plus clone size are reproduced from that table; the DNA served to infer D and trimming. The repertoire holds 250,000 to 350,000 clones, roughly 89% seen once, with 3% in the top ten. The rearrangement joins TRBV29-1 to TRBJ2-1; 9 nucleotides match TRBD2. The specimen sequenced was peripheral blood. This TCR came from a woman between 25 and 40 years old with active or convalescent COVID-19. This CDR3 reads CSASGGLYNEQFF. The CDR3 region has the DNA TGCAGCGCCAGCGGGGGGCTTTACAATGAGCAGTTCTTC.